This T cell receptor beta chain was retrieved from a study of T cell clonality in common variable immunodeficiency. Study results and caveats: Reportedly, TCR beta sequences from common variable immunodeficiency showed fewer deletions and N-nucleotide insertions.

Profiling relied on immunoSEQ multiplex PCR, and the TCRdb table lists in-frame clones only, not all of them. Listed for the sample are roughly 79,000 clones, none seen a single time. This clone was found a few times. Its antigen is unknown. The read stops 3 residues short of the end of the CDR3; the missing end is completed from the germline J gene. The germline V gene encodes CDR1 LNHDA and CDR2 SQIVND (reference sequence). Trimming cost V 3 bases and J 2 bases; bases outside gene matches: 7. The CDR3 consists of 15 residues. Most patients and controls had Caucasian heritage. This TCR was sampled from a person aged 18 to 70 in good health. Sequencing used peripheral blood mononuclear cells. The V call is TRBV19, the J call TRBJ2-7; 7 bases match TRBD1. The covered CDR3 bases are TGTGCCAGTAGTATTCTGGCAGGGGGAACCTACGAG. Residues: CASSILAGGTYE. The entire CDR3 protein is CASSILAGGTYEQYF.